A selection of T cell receptor beta chains follows, all from one sample in a study of blood T cells in healthy people across ages. TCRdb processed the 5' RACE reads anew with MiXCR; each CDR3 protein has one entry. There are approximately 690,000 distinct CDR3 sequences in the sample; 58% occur only once, and 35% to 40% lies in the top ten. The sequenced sample was blood. All receptors come from a man in his 60s in good health. Each CDR3 is given with its conserved first and last residue. The order of the fields is D gene, V gene, J gene, clone size, CDR3 protein, CDR3 DNA. The D gene is left open where the match is weak. The size of a clone is reported for some rows only, either as once, few or many, or as a class for expanded clones.

>TRBD1|TRBV7-2|TRBJ2-1|few
CASSGRTGGDEQFF
TGTGCCAGCAGCGGGAGGACAGGGGGCGATGAGCAGTTCTTC
>-|TRBV2|TRBJ2-3|-
CASSEEGSTDTQYF
TGTGCCAGCAGTGAAGAGGGTAGCACAGATACGCAGTATTTT
>TRBD1|TRBV6-1|TRBJ2-7|few
CASSEMTGPFEQYF
TGTGCCAGCAGTGAAATGACAGGGCCTTTCGAGCAGTACTTC
>-|TRBV9|TRBJ2-7|-
CASSVAPGAATYEQYF
TGTGCCAGCAGCGTAGCCCCCGGGGCGGCCACCTACGAGCAGTACTTC
>-|TRBV29-1|TRBJ2-5|-
CSAEDGVGKEAQYF
TGCAGCGCTGAAGATGGGGTGGGGAAAGAGGCCCAGTACTTC
>TRBD2|TRBV10-1|TRBJ2-5|few
CASSEAIAGKETQYF
TGCGCCAGCAGTGAGGCGATAGCGGGTAAAGAGACCCAGTACTTC
>-|TRBV29-1|TRBJ2-7|-
CSVVGSTYEQYF
TGCAGCGTCGTGGGCAGTACCTACGAGCAGTACTTC
>-|TRBV9|TRBJ2-6|once
CASSVGGRSGANVLTF
TGTGCCAGCAGCGTAGGTGGTCGCTCTGGGGCCAACGTCCTGACTTTC
>-|TRBV20-1|TRBJ2-5|-
CSARDRRYQETQYF
TGCAGTGCTAGAGATCGGCGGTACCAAGAGACCCAGTACTTC
>-|TRBV18|TRBJ1-5|-
CASSPVAEPNQPQHF
TGTGCCAGCTCACCAGTGGCAGAACCCAATCAGCCCCAGCATTTT
>TRBD2|TRBV10-3|TRBJ2-3|-
CAISEAGLSTDTQYF
TGTGCCATCAGTGAGGCGGGACTAAGCACAGATACGCAGTATTTT
>-|TRBV29-1|TRBJ1-4|few
CSAGVRVNEKLFF
TGCAGCGCCGGGGTCAGGGTTAATGAAAAACTGTTTTTT
>TRBD1|TRBV5-1|TRBJ2-5|-
CANSLGTGRETQYF
TGCGCCAACAGCCTAGGGACAGGGAGAGAGACCCAGTACTTC
>-|TRBV20-1|TRBJ2-5|-
CSARKGQTQETQYF
TGCAGTGCTAGAAAAGGACAGACCCAAGAGACCCAGTACTTC
>-|TRBV29-1|TRBJ2-7|-
CSVAPYNEQYF
TGCAGCGTCGCCCCCTACAATGAGCAGTACTTC
>-|TRBV20-1|TRBJ1-1|few
CSARVGWEAFF
TGCAGTGCTAGAGTAGGATGGGAAGCTTTCTTT
>-|TRBV5-1|TRBJ2-2|-
CASSPSGTNTGELFF
TGCGCCAGCAGCCCAAGCGGTACGAACACCGGGGAGCTGTTTTTT
>-|TRBV5-1|TRBJ2-6|many
CASSLEPPRSSGANVLTF
TGCGCCAGCAGCTTGGAGCCACCGAGGAGCTCTGGGGCCAACGTCCTGACTTTC
>-|TRBV11-2|TRBJ2-3|few
CASSRDPPDTQYF
TGTGCCAGCAGCCGGGACCCTCCAGATACGCAGTATTTT
>TRBD1|TRBV10-3|TRBJ2-6|-
CAISSPAGGSGANVLTF
TGTGCCATCAGTTCCCCTGCAGGGGGCTCTGGGGCCAACGTCCTGACTTTC
>-|TRBV4-1|TRBJ1-4|-
CASSQGGINEKLFF
TGCGCCAGCAGCCAAGGGGGTATTAATGAAAAACTGTTTTTT
>-|TRBV5-1|TRBJ1-2|-
CASSLDGDYGYTF
TGCGCCAGCAGCTTGGACGGGGACTATGGCTACACCTTC
>-|TRBV7-4|TRBJ1-5|-
CASSLLGGWGNQPQHF
TGTGCCAGCAGCTTATTGGGAGGTTGGGGCAATCAGCCCCAGCATTTT
>TRBD1|TRBV15|TRBJ2-7|few
CATSRSKGQGNYYEQYF
TGTGCCACCAGCAGATCTAAAGGACAGGGAAACTACTACGAGCAGTACTTC
>-|TRBV12-5|TRBJ2-7|-
CASGTPKFNLYTIPYEQYF
TGTGCTAGTGGTACTCCAAAATTTAACCTTTATACCATACCCTACGAGCAGTACTTC
>-|TRBV5-1|TRBJ2-5|-
CASGTGGGEEKTQYF
TGCGCCAGCGGCACAGGTGGGGGCGAAGAAAAGACCCAGTACTTC
>-|TRBV9|TRBJ2-1|few
CASSLLGGRSYNEQFF
TGTGCCAGCAGCCTACTTGGTGGGCGATCCTACAATGAGCAGTTCTTC
>-|TRBV9|TRBJ2-3|-
CASSGGLSPDTQYF
TGTGCCAGCAGCGGAGGACTCTCCCCAGATACGCAGTATTTT
>-|TRBV6-1|TRBJ2-7|-
CASSEAGRDYEQYF
TGTGCCAGCAGTGAAGCTGGCAGGGACTACGAGCAGTACTTC
>-|TRBV7-2|TRBJ1-1|-
CASSLEVGNTEAFF
TGCGCCAGCAGCTTAGAAGTCGGGAACACTGAAGCTTTCTTT
>-|TRBV10-3|TRBJ2-1|once
CAISKTSFDEQFF
TGTGCCATCTCTAAGACTAGTTTCGATGAGCAGTTCTTC
>-|TRBV12-3/TRBV12-4|TRBJ2-7|few
CASSLNTAYEQYF
TGTGCCAGCAGTTTAAACACTGCCTACGAGCAGTACTTC